Given below is one TCR beta chain in context. What it binds is unknown. The sample originates from a study of T cells in Graves' hyperthyroidism and ophthalmopathy. In the ophthalmopathy cohort, Clinical Activity Score was at least 3, NOSPECS grade at least 4, and duration under 3 months. Diagnosis relied on clinical symptoms, serum thyroxine and TRAb, thyroid ultrasound and orbital computed tomography. General observations from the study: Ophthalmopathy was predicted by the model a median of approximately 6 months ahead of onset.

The CDR3 is 11 residues long. Germline values: CDR1 GTSNPN, CDR2 SVGIG (reference sequence). V was cut by 0 bases and J by 7 bases, with 7 bases left in between. RNA transcripts yielded amplified TCR beta CDR3 regions. HTBI primers were used for first-round RT-PCR of the TCR CDR3. TCRdb used MiXCR to reprocess the multiplex PCR reads, holding one entry per CDR3 protein. The data show roughly 560,000 distinct CDR3 sequences, about 15% seen once. The TCR sequence derives from a woman in her thirties or forties with Graves' ophthalmopathy. The rearrangement uses TRBV30 and TRBJ2-7; no clear D gene. The source material was blood. The CDR3 loop is CAWSVRGEQYF. The CDR3 region has the DNA TGTGCCTGGAGTGTACGTGGAGAGCAGTACTTC.